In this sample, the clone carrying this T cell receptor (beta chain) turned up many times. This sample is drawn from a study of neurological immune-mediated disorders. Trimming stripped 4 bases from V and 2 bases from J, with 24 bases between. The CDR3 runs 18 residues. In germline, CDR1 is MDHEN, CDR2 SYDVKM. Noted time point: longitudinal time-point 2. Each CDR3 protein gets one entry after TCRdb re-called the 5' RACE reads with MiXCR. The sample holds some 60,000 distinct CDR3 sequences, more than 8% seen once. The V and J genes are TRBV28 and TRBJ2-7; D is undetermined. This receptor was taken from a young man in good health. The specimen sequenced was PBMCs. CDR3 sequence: CASSSPAEVRRKAYEQYF. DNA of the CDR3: TGTGCCAGCAGTTCCCCGGCCGAAGTCCGACGCAAAGCCTACGAGCAGTACTTC. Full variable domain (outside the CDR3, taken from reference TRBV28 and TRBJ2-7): DVKVTQSSRYLVKRTGEKVFLECVQDMDHENMFWYRQDPGLGLRLIYFSYDVKMKEKGDIPEGYSVSREKKERFSLILESASTNQTSMYLCASSSPAEVRRKAYEQYFGPGTRLTVT.